This T cell receptor beta chain comes out of a study of blood T cells in healthy people across ages. This CDR3 has 15 residues. Looked up from germline, CDR1 is SGHRS and CDR2 is YFSETQ. Study-wide points: Any conclusive comparison of naive versus antigen-experienced cells was prevented by using unsorted PBMCs. More naive CD4+ cells and higher diversity marked long-lived donors relative to aged donors.

Using a J-beta primer mix together with a sample-barcoded 5' primer, a second PCR was run for roughly 7 to 11 cycles. Sequencing yielded, for each sample, at least 2.5 million paired-end reads carrying CDR3. TCRdb processed the 5' RACE reads anew with MiXCR; each CDR3 protein has one entry. The top ten clones hold 7.7% of a sample with some 1.5 million distinct CDR3 sequences, roughly 27% of them seen once. This clonotype was counted only a few times. What it binds is not known. Its ends do not fully match the called genes, so a read error is possible. The sequence derives from a woman aged 25 to 39 in good health. The chain links TRBV5-1 to TRBJ1-2; D might be TRBD1 (5 bases). Sequenced sample: blood. The CDR3, as DNA: TGCGCCAGCAGCCCGGGACCCACGAGGGGCTATGGCTGCACCTTC. Protein product: CASSPGPTRGYGCTF.